This T cell receptor beta chain was sequenced in a study of human T cells and chemical hapten exposure. The time point: patch test 3, about 24 weeks after DPC sensitization. The treatment: therapeutic diphenylcyclopropenone sensitization with weekly scalp DPC. Only after blood had been drawn was each patch test applied. The junction had 7 bases not matched to a gene; V was cut back by 5 bases and J by 9 bases. This CDR3 has 14 amino acids. CDR1 and CDR2 from the germline V gene are MDHEN and SYDVKM. This clonotype has only a few counts. TCRdb reprocessed the RACE reads with MiXCR, giving one entry per CDR3 protein. The table has roughly 97,000 distinct CDR3 sequences, 27% seen once.

The V gene is TRBV28, the J gene TRBJ1-6; 7 bases map to TRBD1. This receptor was taken from a man aged 35 to 55 with alopecia areata. Some clones in this sample may be carry-over from other donors' samples. This specimen was whole blood, taken in connection with sensitization to the hapten diphenylcyclopropenone (DPC). The CDR3 coding sequence is TGTGCCAGCAGTCCAGGGGGTCTTGTTTCACCCCTCCACTTT. Amino acids: CASSPGGLVSPLHF.